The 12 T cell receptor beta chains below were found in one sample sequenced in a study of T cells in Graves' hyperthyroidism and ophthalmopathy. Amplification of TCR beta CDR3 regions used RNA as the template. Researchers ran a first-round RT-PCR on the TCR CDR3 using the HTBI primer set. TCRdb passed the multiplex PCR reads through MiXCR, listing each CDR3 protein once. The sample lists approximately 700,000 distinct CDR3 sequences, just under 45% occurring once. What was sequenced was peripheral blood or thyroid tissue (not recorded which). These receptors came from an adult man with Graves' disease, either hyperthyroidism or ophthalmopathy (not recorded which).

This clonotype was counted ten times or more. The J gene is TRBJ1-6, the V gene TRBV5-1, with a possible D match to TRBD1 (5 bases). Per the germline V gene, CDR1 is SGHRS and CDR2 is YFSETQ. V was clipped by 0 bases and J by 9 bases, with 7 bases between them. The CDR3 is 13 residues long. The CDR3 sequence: CASSLDGTSPLHF. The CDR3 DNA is TGCGCCAGCAGCTTGGATGGGACTTCACCCCTCCACTTT.

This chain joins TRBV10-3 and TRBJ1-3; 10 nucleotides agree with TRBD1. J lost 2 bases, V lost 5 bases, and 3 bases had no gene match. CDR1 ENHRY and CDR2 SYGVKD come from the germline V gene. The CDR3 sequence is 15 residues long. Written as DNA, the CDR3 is TGTGCCATCAGTAGACAGGGGGCGACTGGAAACACCATATATTTT. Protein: CAISRQGATGNTIYF.

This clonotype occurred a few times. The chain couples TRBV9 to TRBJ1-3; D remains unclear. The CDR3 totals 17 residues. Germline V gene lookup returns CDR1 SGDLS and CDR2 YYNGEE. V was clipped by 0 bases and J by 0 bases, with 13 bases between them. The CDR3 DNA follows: TGTGCCAGCAGCGTAGATACGGTGCAGGACTCTGGAAACACCATATATTTT. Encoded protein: CASSVDTVQDSGNTIYF.

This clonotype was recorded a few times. The CDR3 region has the DNA TGCGCCAGCAGCCAAGAACAGGGGTCCACCGGGGAGCTGTTTTTT. This gives the protein CASSQEQGSTGELFF. This chain links TRBV5-1 with TRBJ2-2, with 7 positions matching TRBD1. V lost 4 bases, J lost 4 bases, and 7 bases stayed unmatched. This CDR3 region has 15 residues. CDR1 SGHRS and CDR2 YFSETQ come from the germline V gene.

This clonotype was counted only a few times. This chain's CDR3 is CASSLFRGPEQYF. The CDR3 DNA sequence: TGTGCCAGCAGTTTGTTCCGGGGACCCGAGCAGTACTTC. The genes are TRBV12-3 or TRBV12-4 and TRBJ2-7; perhaps D is TRBD1 or TRBD2 (5 bases each). The V and J ends lost 3 bases and 6 bases respectively, with 12 bases between them. This CDR3 comprises 13 residues.

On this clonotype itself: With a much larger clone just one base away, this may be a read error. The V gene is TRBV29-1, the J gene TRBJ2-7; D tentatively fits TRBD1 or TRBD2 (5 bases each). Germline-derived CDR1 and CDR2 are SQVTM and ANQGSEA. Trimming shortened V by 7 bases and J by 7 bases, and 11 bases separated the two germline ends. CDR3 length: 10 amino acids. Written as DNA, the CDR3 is TGCAGCGGGGGACGTCAAGAGCAGTACTTC. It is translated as CSGGRQEQYF.

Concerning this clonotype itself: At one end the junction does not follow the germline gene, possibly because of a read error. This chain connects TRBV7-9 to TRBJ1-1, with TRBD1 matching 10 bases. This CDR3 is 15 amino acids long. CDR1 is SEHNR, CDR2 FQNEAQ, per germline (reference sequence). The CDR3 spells CAGLRDRGPNTEAFF. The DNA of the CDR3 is TGTGCCGGCCTCCGGGACAGGGGTCCGAACACTGAAGCCTTCTTT.

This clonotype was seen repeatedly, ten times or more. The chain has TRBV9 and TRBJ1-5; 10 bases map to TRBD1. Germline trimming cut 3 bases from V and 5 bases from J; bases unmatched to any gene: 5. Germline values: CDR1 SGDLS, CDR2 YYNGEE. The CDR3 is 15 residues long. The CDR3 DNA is TGTGCCAGCAGCGCAACCGGGACAGGGGATCAGCCCCAGCATTTT. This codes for CASSATGTGDQPQHF.

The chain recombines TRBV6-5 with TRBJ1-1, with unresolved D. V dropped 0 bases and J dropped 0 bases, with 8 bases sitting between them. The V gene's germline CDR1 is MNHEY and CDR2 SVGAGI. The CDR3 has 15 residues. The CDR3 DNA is TGTGCCAGCAGTTACTCGGACGGGCTGAACACTGAAGCTTTCTTT. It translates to CASSYSDGLNTEAFF.

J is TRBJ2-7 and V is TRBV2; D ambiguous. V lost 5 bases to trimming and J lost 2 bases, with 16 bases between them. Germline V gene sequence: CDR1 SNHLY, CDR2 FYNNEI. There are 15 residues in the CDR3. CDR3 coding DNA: TGTGCCAGCAGTTCGTACCGCTACCGACCCTACGAGCAGTACTTC. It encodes CASSSYRYRPYEQYF.

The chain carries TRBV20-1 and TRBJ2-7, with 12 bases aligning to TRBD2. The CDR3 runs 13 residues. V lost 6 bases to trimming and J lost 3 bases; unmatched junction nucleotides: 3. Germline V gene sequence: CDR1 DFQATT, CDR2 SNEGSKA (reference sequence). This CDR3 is CSARTSGVYEQYF. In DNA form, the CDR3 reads TGCAGTGCCAGGACTAGCGGGGTCTACGAGCAGTACTTC.

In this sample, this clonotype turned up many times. DNA for the CDR3: TGCAGTGCTAGACCGACAGGGGGCAATTCACCCCTCCACTTT. This encodes CSARPTGGNSPLHF. The chain couples TRBV20-1 to TRBJ1-6, with 10 bases that match TRBD1. CDR3 length: 14 amino acids. The ends lost 2 bases at V and 7 bases at J; junction bases unmatched: 2. Germline-derived CDR1 and CDR2 are DFQATT and SNEGSKA (reference sequence).